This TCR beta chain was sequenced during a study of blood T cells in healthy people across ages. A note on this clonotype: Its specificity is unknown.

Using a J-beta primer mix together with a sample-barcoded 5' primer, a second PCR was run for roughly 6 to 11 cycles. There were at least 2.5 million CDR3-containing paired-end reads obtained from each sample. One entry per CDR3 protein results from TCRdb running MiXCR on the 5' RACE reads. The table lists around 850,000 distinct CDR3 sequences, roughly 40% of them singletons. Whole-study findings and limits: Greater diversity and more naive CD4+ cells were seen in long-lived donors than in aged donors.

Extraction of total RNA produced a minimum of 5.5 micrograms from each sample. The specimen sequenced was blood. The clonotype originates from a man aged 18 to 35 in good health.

CDR3 sequence (DNA): TGCAGTGCTAGAAGTAGCGGGGGGGTCCTAAATGAGCAGTTCTTC. Translating it yields CSARSSGGVLNEQFF. The chain couples TRBV20-1 to TRBJ2-1, with TRBD2 matching over 11 bases. Looked up from germline, CDR1 is DFQATT and CDR2 is SNEGSKA (reference sequence). This CDR3 has 15 amino acids. The V segment lost 2 bases and the J segment 7 bases; nucleotides outside the gene matches: 7.